This TCR beta chain was sequenced in a study of blood T cells in healthy people across ages. Study information: About one barcoded TCR beta cDNA was captured per two T cells. Study-wide findings and caveats: Strong correlation was found linking TCR beta diversity to naive T cell percentage. Investigators viewed diversity estimates from one million T cells as underestimates, the study reported.

Worth noting for this clonotype: Its cognate antigen is unknown.

The germline V gene has CDR1 KGHDR and CDR2 SFDVKD. The CDR3 covers 15 residues. V lost 1 base, J lost 5 bases, and 11 bases lay in between. Drawing of peripheral blood yielded about 10 milliliters from each donor. A J-beta primer mix and a sample-barcoded 5' primer were used in a second PCR of roughly 6 to 11 cycles. TCRdb analysed the 5' RACE reads with MiXCR anew, one entry per CDR3 protein. The profile shows roughly 720,000 distinct CDR3 sequences, 53% of them singletons. Sequencing was done on a sample of blood. This TCR derives from a man at least 80 years old in good health. The chain employs TRBV24-1 and TRBJ2-1; D is possibly TRBD2 (5 bases). The DNA of the CDR3 is TGTGCCACCAGTGATTTACTAGGAGAAGACAATGAGCAGTTCTTC. Translated, it gives CATSDLLGEDNEQFF.